One sample yielded the 13 T cell receptor beta chains listed below, sequenced in a study of siplizumab effects on memory and regulatory T cells. Repertoires were generated with immunoSEQ multiplex PCR, while TCRdb's copy carries only in-frame clones and drops some. The sample contains 95,000 to 110,000 clones, 93% of which appear only once. The sequencing input was Tregs sorted from blood. The receptors originated from a human donor in good health.

The rearrangement joins TRBV5-6 to TRBJ2-1; the match to TRBD1 covers 8 bases. Germline V CDR1 and CDR2: SGHDT, YYEEEE. This CDR3 has 15 residues. V trimming: 5 bases; J trimming: 4 bases; junction bases outside the gene matches: 8. CDR3 loop: CASSGGQGPYNEQFF. The DNA of the CDR3 is TGTGCCAGCAGTGGTGGACAGGGCCCTTACAATGAGCAGTTCTTC.

This chain uses TRBV2 with TRBJ2-7; D possibly corresponds to TRBD1 (5 bases). Trimming cost V 1 base and J 5 bases, with 9 bases left between them. The CDR3 extends over 13 amino acids. Germline CDR1 SNHLY, CDR2 FYNNEI. The CDR3 region has the DNA TGTGCCAGCAGTGAAGTCTCCAGGGACGAGCAGTACTTC. Translation: CASSEVSRDEQYF.

The CDR3 sequence: CSVESRYGTGNYEQYF. DNA of the CDR3: TGCAGCGTTGAAAGTCGGTATGGGACAGGGAACTACGAGCAGTACTTC. The rearrangement links TRBV29-1 to TRBJ2-7; 9 positions match TRBD1. The CDR3 runs to 16 residues. From germline, CDR1 is SQVTM and CDR2 ANQGSEA. Germline trimming cut 2 bases from V and 3 bases from J; bases unmatched to any gene: 11.

The chain joins TRBV5-1 to TRBJ1-2; 9 bases are shared with TRBD1. The CDR3 is 16 amino acids. V lost 2 bases and J lost 7; bases outside the gene matches: 12. In germline, CDR1 is SGHRS, CDR2 YFSETQ. The CDR3 bases are TGCGCCAGCAGCTTAGGGGACAGGGTAGTATCTGGTGGCTACACCTTC. Its protein is CASSLGDRVVSGGYTF.

The chain uses TRBV6-6 and TRBJ1-2; D possibly corresponds to TRBD1 (6 bases). CDR1 MNHNY and CDR2 SVGAGI come from the germline V gene (reference sequence). Trimming left V 5 bases short and J 4 bases short, with 17 bases between. The CDR3 has 15 residues. The CDR3 DNA sequence: TGTGCCAGCAGTGGGAGACAGGCCCGAGTCTATGGCTACACCTTC. This sequence encodes CASSGRQARVYGYTF.

The CDR3 DNA follows: TGCAGCATTGGTCAAGGGGAGACCCAGTACTTC. Encoded protein: CSIGQGETQYF. The chain recombines TRBV29-1 with TRBJ2-5; D ambiguous. The V end lost 8 bases, the J end lost 5 bases, and 12 bases lay between the germline ends. Germline V lookup: CDR1 SQVTM, CDR2 ANQGSEA. The CDR3 loop spans 11 amino acids.

This chain uses TRBV10-3 with TRBJ2-7; perhaps TRBD1 as D (7 bases). Germline CDR1 reads ENHRY; CDR2 reads SYGVKD. CDR3 length equals 18 residues. V was pared by 6 bases and J by 0 bases, with 24 bases between. The CDR3 loop is CAISRDRVVPGASYEQYF. CDR3 bases: TGTGCCATCAGCCGCGACAGGGTCGTTCCGGGGGCCTCCTACGAGCAGTACTTC.

The rearrangement uses TRBV7-9 and TRBJ2-7, with D tentatively TRBD1 or TRBD2 (5 bases each). V was trimmed by 7 bases and J by 2 bases, leaving 18 bases between them. The CDR3 runs 15 residues. In germline, CDR1 is SEHNR, CDR2 FQNEAQ (reference sequence). The CDR3 bases are TGTGCCAGCACCAATAACCGTAAGGGACCCTACGAGCAGTACTTC. Its protein product is CASTNNRKGPYEQYF.

The V and J genes are TRBV5-4 and TRBJ1-6, with 8 bases that match TRBD1. The germline V gene has CDR1 SGHNT and CDR2 YYREEE (reference sequence). Trimming at V came to 4 bases and at J to 6 bases, leaving 6 bases not matched to a gene. This CDR3 has 15 residues. The CDR3 region is CASSVRQGTNSPLHF. CDR3 sequence (DNA): TGTGCCAGCAGCGTAAGACAGGGGACTAATTCACCCCTCCACTTT.

V is TRBV5-6 and J is TRBJ2-7; D is unresolved. Between the trimmed V and J ends, which lost 3 bases and 6 bases, there was a span of 7 bases. Looked up from germline, CDR1 is SGHDT and CDR2 is YYEEEE. This CDR3 comprises 11 residues. DNA for the CDR3: TGTGCCAGCAGCTCGTTGGGCGAGCAGTACTTC. It is translated as CASSSLGEQYF.

The V and J genes are TRBV5-4 and TRBJ2-7; D uncertain. The germline V and J ends were trimmed by 0 bases and 0 bases, with 7 bases remaining between them. This CDR3 spans 14 amino acids. CDR1 SGHNT and CDR2 YYREEE come from the germline V gene (reference sequence). The CDR3: CASSLVGNSYEQYF. CDR3 in DNA: TGTGCCAGCAGCTTGGTTGGTAACTCCTACGAGCAGTACTTC.

V is TRBV5-4 and J is TRBJ2-5; D might be TRBD2 (6 bases). Germline assignment: CDR1 SGHNT and CDR2 YYREEE (reference sequence). The CDR3 covers 17 residues. V was trimmed by 0 bases and J by 0 bases, leaving 15 bases between them. The CDR3 sequence: CASSLAGGVKYQETQYF. The CDR3 nucleotides read TGTGCCAGCAGCTTGGCCGGGGGTGTTAAGTACCAAGAGACCCAGTACTTC.

V gene TRBV6-5 combines with J gene TRBJ2-3; TRBD1 might be the D (7 bases). V shed 7 bases and J shed 9 bases, with 20 bases lying between them. CDR1 is MNHEY and CDR2 is SVGAGI in the germline V gene. The CDR3 sequence is 14 residues long. This CDR3 reads CASTAGGYSPTQYF. CDR3 sequence (DNA): TGTGCCAGCACTGCAGGGGGGTACTCCCCGACGCAGTATTTT.